What follows are 8 T cell receptor beta chains derived from one specimen sequenced in a study of OX40 agonist ivuxolimab in advanced cancers. The table came from immunoSEQ multiplex PCR; TCRdb's copy has only in-frame clones and leaves some out. The sample shows about 83,000 clones, around 90% of them seen only once. This material consisted of CD4+ or CD8+ T cells sorted from blood, taken in a trial of the OX40 agonist ivuxolimab. Source of these receptors: an adult with an advanced solid tumor such as melanoma, head and neck, liver or kidney cancer.

V is TRBV10-3 and J is TRBJ1-3; D is unclear. There are 17 residues in the CDR3. Germline-derived CDR1 and CDR2 are ENHRY and SYGVKD. V lost 6 bases and J lost 0, with 18 bases in between. DNA of the CDR3: TGTGCCATCAGCCCGGGAACCGTCGAACCCTCTGGAAACACCATATATTTT. It encodes CAISPGTVEPSGNTIYF.

The chain recombines TRBV7-9 with TRBJ1-5; D unclear. Germline lookup yields CDR1 SEHNR and CDR2 FQNEAQ (reference sequence). The CDR3 totals 17 residues. Trimming took 5 bases from V and 0 from J, leaving 17 bases between them. DNA of the CDR3: TGTGCCAGCAGCCAAAGCCTGACACACCATAGCAATCAGCCCCAGCATTTT. Residues: CASSQSLTHHSNQPQHF.

The chain combines TRBV13 with TRBJ2-3; no clear D. The V gene lost 10 bases and the J gene lost 0 bases, with 2 bases spanning the gap. CDR1 and CDR2 (germline): PRHDT, FYEKMQ (reference sequence). This CDR3 contains 10 residues. CDR3 region: CATSTDTQYF. The CDR3 bases are TGTGCCACTAGCACAGATACGCAGTATTTT.

J is TRBJ2-1 and V is TRBV28; 9 bases line up with TRBD2. Trimming at V came to 2 bases and at J to 4 bases, leaving 6 bases not matched to a gene. The length of the CDR3 is 16 residues. The germline V gene encodes CDR1 MDHEN and CDR2 SYDVKM. The CDR3 sequence is CASSLAATSGYNEQFF. CDR3 bases: TGTGCCAGCAGTTTAGCCGCGACTAGCGGTTACAATGAGCAGTTCTTC.

Comments on this clone: This same CDR3 is encoded by further DNA sequences in the sample. The CDR3 sequence is CASSLGGEQYF. The CDR3 DNA follows: TGTGCCAGCAGCCTAGGAGGAGAGCAGTACTTC. The chain links TRBV28 to TRBJ2-7; perhaps TRBD2 as D (5 bases). CDR1 and CDR2 from the germline V gene are MDHEN and SYDVKM. The CDR3 consists of 11 residues. V lost 6 bases, J lost 7 bases, and 10 bases lay in between.

The chain uses TRBV4-3 and TRBJ1-4; D unresolved. Trimming pared 0 bases from V and 14 bases from J, leaving 13 bases between. The CDR3 sequence is 13 residues long. CDR1 is LGHNA and CDR2 is YSLEER in the germline V gene. The CDR3 is CASSQDLLTNLFF. CDR3 bases: TGCGCCAGCAGCCAAGATCTTCTTACAAACCTGTTTTTT.

The chain carries TRBV30 and TRBJ1-5; 8 bases fit TRBD1. CDR1 is GTSNPN, CDR2 SVGIG, per germline (reference sequence). V shed 5 bases and J 4 bases; nucleotides not matched to a gene: 10. CDR3 length: 15 amino acids. CDR3 nucleotide sequence: TGTGCCTGGGAAGCGACAGGGGTAGGGAATCAGCCCCAGCATTTT. This gives the protein CAWEATGVGNQPQHF.

V is TRBV27 and J is TRBJ2-7; the D is unclear. The germline gives CDR1 MNHEY, CDR2 SMNVEV (reference sequence). The CDR3 is 13 amino acids. Between the trimmed V and J ends, which lost 7 bases and 0 bases, there was a span of 10 bases. In DNA form, the CDR3 reads TGTGCCAGCAAGGACGGCAACTCCTACGAGCAGTACTTC. This gives the protein CASKDGNSYEQYF.